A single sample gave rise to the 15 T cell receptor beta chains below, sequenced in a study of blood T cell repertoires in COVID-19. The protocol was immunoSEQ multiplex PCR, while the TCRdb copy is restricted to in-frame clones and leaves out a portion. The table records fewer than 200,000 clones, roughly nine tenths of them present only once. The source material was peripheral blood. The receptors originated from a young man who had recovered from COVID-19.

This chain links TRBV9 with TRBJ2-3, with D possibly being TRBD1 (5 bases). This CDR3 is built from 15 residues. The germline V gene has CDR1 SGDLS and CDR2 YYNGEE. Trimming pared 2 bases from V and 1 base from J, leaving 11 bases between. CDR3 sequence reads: CASSVTGFGTDTQYF. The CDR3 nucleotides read TGTGCCAGCAGCGTCACAGGCTTCGGCACAGATACGCAGTATTTT. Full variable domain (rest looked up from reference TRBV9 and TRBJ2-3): DSGVTQTPKHLITATGQRVTLRCSPRSGDLSVYWYQQSLDQGLQFLIQYYNGEERAKGNILERFSAQQFPDLHSELNLSSLELGDSALYFCASSVTGFGTDTQYFGPGTRLTVL.

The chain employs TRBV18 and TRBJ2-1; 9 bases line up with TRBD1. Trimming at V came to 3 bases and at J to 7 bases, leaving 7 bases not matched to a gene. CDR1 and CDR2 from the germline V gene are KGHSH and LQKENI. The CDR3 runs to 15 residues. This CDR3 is CASSPGQGFGNEQFF. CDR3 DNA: TGTGCCAGCTCACCGGGACAGGGTTTCGGAAATGAGCAGTTCTTC.

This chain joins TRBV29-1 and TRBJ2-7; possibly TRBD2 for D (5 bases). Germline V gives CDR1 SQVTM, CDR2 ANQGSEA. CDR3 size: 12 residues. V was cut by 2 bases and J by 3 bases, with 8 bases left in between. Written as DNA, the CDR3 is TGCAGCGTTGAAACTAGAGTCTACGAGCAGTACTTC. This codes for CSVETRVYEQYF.

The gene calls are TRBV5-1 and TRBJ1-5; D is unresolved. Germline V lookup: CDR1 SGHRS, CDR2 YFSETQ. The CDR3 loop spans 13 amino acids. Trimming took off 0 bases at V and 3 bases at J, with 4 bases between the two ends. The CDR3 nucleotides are TGCGCCAGCAGCTTGGGAGCCAATCAGCCCCAGCATTTT. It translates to CASSLGANQPQHF.

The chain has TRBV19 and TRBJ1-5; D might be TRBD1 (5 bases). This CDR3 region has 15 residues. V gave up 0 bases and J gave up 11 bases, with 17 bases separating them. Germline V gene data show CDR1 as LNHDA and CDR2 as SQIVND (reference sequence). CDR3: CASSIDPAAGGSQHF. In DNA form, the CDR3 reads TGTGCCAGTAGTATAGATCCAGCCGCCGGGGGATCCCAGCATTTT.

CDR3 sequence: CASSPLAYNEQFF. For the CDR3, the DNA is TGTGCCAGCTCACCATTAGCGTACAATGAGCAGTTCTTC. This chain joins TRBV18 and TRBJ2-1, with D maybe TRBD2 (5 bases). The length of the CDR3 is 13 residues. The germline V and J ends were trimmed by 2 bases and 4 bases, with 6 bases remaining between them. Germline V gene lookup returns CDR1 KGHSH and CDR2 LQKENI.

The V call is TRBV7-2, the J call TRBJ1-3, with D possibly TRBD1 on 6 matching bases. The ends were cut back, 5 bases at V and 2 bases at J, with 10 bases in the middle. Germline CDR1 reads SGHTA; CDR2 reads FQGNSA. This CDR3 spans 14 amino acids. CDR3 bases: TGTGCCAGCAGCCCAGGGGCAGCTGGAAACACCATATATTTT. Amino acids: CASSPGAAGNTIYF.

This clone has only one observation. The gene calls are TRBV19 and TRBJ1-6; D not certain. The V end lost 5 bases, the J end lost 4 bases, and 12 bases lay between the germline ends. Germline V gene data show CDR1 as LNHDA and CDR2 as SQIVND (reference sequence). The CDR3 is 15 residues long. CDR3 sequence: CASSPQATYNSPLHF. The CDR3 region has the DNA TGTGCCAGTAGTCCTCAGGCCACTTATAATTCACCCCTCCACTTT.

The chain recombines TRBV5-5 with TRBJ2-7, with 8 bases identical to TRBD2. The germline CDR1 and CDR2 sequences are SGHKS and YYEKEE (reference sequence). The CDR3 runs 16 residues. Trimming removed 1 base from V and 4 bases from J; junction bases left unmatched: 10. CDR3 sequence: CASSLRVGTRSYEQYF. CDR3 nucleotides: TGTGCCAGCAGCTTGCGGGTTGGGACTAGGTCATACGAGCAGTACTTC. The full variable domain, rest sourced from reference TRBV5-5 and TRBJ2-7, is DAGVTQSPTHLIKTRGQQVTLRCSPISGHKSVSWYQQVLGQGPQFIFQYYEKEERGRGNFPDRFSARQFPNYSSELNVNALLLGDSALYLCASSLRVGTRSYEQYFGPGTRLTVT.

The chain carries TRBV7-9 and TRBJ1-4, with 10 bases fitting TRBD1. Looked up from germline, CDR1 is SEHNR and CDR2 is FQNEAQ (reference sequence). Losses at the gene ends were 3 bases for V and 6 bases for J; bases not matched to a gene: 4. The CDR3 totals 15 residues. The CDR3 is CASSFQGTGDEKLFF. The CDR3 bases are TGTGCCAGCAGCTTCCAAGGGACAGGGGATGAAAAACTGTTTTTT.

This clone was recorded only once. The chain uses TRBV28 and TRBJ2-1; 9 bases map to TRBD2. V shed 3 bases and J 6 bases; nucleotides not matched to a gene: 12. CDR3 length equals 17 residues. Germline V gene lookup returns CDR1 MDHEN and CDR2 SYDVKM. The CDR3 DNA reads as TGTGCCAGCAGTTTTCCACCTAGCGGGAAGGATATCAATGAGCAGTTCTTC. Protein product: CASSFPPSGKDINEQFF.

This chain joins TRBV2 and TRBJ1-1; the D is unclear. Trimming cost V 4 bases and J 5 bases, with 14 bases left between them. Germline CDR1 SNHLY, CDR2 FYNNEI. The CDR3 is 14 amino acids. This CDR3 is CASSVSGRRTEAFF. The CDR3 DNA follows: TGTGCCAGCAGTGTAAGCGGGCGGAGGACTGAAGCTTTCTTT.

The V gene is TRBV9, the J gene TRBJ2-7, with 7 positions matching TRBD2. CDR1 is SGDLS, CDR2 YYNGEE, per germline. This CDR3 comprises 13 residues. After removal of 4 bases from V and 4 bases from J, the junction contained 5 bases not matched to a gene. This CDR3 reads CASSPAGDYEQYF. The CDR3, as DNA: TGTGCCAGCAGCCCCGCGGGGGATTACGAGCAGTACTTC.

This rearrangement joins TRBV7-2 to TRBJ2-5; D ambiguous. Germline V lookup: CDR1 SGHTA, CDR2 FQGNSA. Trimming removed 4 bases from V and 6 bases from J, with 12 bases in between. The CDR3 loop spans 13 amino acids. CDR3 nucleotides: TGTGCCAGCAGCTCACTTGTGGTTAAGACCCAGTACTTC. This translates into CASSSLVVKTQYF.

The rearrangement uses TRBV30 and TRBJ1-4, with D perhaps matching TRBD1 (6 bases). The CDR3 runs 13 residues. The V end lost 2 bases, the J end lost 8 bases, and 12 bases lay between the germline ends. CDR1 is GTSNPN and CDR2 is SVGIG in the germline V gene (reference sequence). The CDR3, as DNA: TGTGCCTGGAGTTCGCAAACAGGGGAAAAACTGTTTTTT. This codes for CAWSSQTGEKLFF.